Shown below are 21 T cell receptor beta chains from a single sample sequenced in a study of cytomegalovirus exposure and HLA in healthy donors. Assay used: immunoSEQ multiplex PCR; TCRdb lists only in-frame clones, some missing. This sample yields some 49,000 clones, of which around 94% are seen a single time; roughly 1.4% belongs to the top ten. Sequencing input: PBMCs. Receptor source: a man between 18 and 35 years old in good health and CMV-seronegative.

The V gene is TRBV7-2, the J gene TRBJ1-1; a weak D match, TRBD1 (5 bases). Germline-derived CDR1 and CDR2 are SGHTA and FQGNSA. Trimming pared 5 bases from V and 1 base from J, leaving 20 bases between. The CDR3 is 17 residues long. The CDR3 sequence is CASSLSQGGEGNTEAFF. The CDR3 DNA is TGTGCCAGCAGCCTCTCCCAGGGCGGGGAGGGGAACACTGAAGCTTTCTTT.

V is TRBV5-1 and J is TRBJ2-3; 7 bases are shared with TRBD1. The trim removed 0 bases at V and 3 bases at J, leaving 4 bases unmatched. Germline lookup yields CDR1 SGHRS and CDR2 YFSETQ. This CDR3 spans 15 amino acids. The CDR3 DNA reads as TGCGCCAGCAGCTTGGGACAGGGTGCGACAGATACGCAGTATTTT. It translates to CASSLGQGATDTQYF.

This clone was seen only once. The gene calls are TRBV4-2 and TRBJ2-5; a weak D match, TRBD1 (5 bases). V lost 0 bases to trimming and J lost 4 bases, with 9 bases between them. Per germline, CDR1 LGHNA and CDR2 YNFKEQ. This CDR3 spans 14 amino acids. As DNA, the CDR3 is TGTGCCAGCAGCCAAGATTCAGGGTTAGAGACCCAGTACTTC. Amino acids: CASSQDSGLETQYF.

The rearrangement joins TRBV5-4 to TRBJ2-7, with TRBD2 identical over 8 bases. The V and J ends lost 4 bases and 3 bases, in that order; junction bases with no gene match: 9. Germline assignment: CDR1 SGHNT and CDR2 YYREEE (reference sequence). The CDR3 has 15 residues. CDR3 sequence reads: CASSPGGKYHYEQYF. In DNA, the CDR3 is TGTGCCAGCAGCCCGGGGGGGAAATACCACTACGAGCAGTACTTC.

This clone was seen only a few times. The gene calls are TRBV9 and TRBJ1-4; 10 bases match TRBD1. The ends lost 3 bases at V and 6 bases at J; junction bases unmatched: 8. Germline CDR1 reads SGDLS; CDR2 reads YYNGEE. This CDR3 is built from 16 residues. The CDR3 spells CASSAGQGFRDEKLFF. CDR3 in DNA: TGTGCCAGCAGCGCGGGACAGGGGTTTCGAGATGAAAAACTGTTTTTT.

V usage is TRBV29-1 and J usage is TRBJ1-2, with TRBD1 matching over 9 bases. The CDR3 sequence is 13 residues long. V lost 6 bases, J lost 8 bases, and 10 bases stayed unmatched. Germline-derived CDR1 and CDR2 are SQVTM and ANQGSEA. DNA of the CDR3: TGCAGCGTCAAAACAGGGGGCGCGAGAGGCTACACCTTC. Its translation is CSVKTGGARGYTF.

The chain recombines TRBV27 with TRBJ1-6; 9 positions agree with TRBD1. Germline loops: CDR1 MNHEY, CDR2 SMNVEV (reference sequence). There are 15 residues in the CDR3. V was clipped by 6 bases and J by 4 bases; unmatched bases: 4. Here the CDR3 DNA reads TGTGCCAGCAGGATGACAGGGGGTTATAATTCACCCCTCCACTTT. Its protein is CASRMTGGYNSPLHF.

As DNA, the CDR3 is TGTGCCAGCAGCCTGGGGCGGGGGATGGTGGAGACCCAGTACTTC. This sequence encodes CASSLGRGMVETQYF. The chain recombines TRBV28 with TRBJ2-5; 7 positions agree with TRBD2. The V and J ends lost 6 bases and 5 bases, in that order; junction bases with no gene match: 12. This CDR3 is 15 amino acids long. CDR1 is MDHEN, CDR2 SYDVKM, per germline.

The rearrangement uses TRBV29-1 and TRBJ2-5, with 7 bases lining up with TRBD2. The CDR3 totals 16 residues. V gave up 0 bases and J gave up 0 bases; unmatched junction bases: 7. Germline CDR1 and CDR2: SQVTM and ANQGSEA. The CDR3 sequence is CSVEDPLAVHQETQYF. For the CDR3, the DNA is TGCAGCGTTGAAGATCCCCTAGCGGTTCACCAAGAGACCCAGTACTTC.

The chain has TRBV19 and TRBJ2-2; a possible D gene is TRBD2 (6 bases). V lost 5 bases, J lost 6 bases, and 13 bases lay in between. CDR3 length: 14 amino acids. CDR1 is LNHDA, CDR2 SQIVND, per germline (reference sequence). DNA of the CDR3: TGTGCCAGTAGTCCCCGACTAGGTCCCGGGGAGCTGTTTTTT. This translates into CASSPRLGPGELFF. Complete variable domain (other parts from reference TRBV19 and TRBJ2-2): DGGITQSPKYLFRKEGQNVTLSCEQNLNHDAMYWYRQDPGQGLRLIYYSQIVNDFQKGDIAEGYSVSREKKESFPLTVTSAQKNPTAFYLCASSPRLGPGELFFGEGSRLTVL.

V gene TRBV5-1 combines with J gene TRBJ1-2, with 9 nucleotides matching TRBD1. The germline V gene has CDR1 SGHRS and CDR2 YFSETQ. The CDR3 consists of 13 residues. With V trimmed by 3 bases and J by 10 bases, 7 bases remained unmatched. This chain's CDR3 is CASSWDTGGAYTF. CDR3 bases: TGCGCCAGCAGCTGGGATACAGGGGGCGCCTACACCTTC. The full variable domain, its missing parts supplied by reference TRBV5-1 and TRBJ1-2, is KAGVTQTPRYLIKTRGQQVTLSCSPISGHRSVSWYQQTPGQGLQFLFEYFSETQRNKGNFPGRFSGRQFSNSRSEMNVSTLELGDSALYLCASSWDTGGAYTFGSGTRLTVV.

Remarks on this clone: Relative to the germline gene, one junction end is altered; a read error may explain this. The rearrangement uses TRBV7-2 and TRBJ2-2; possibly TRBD2 for D (5 bases). Germline V gives CDR1 SGHTA, CDR2 FQGNSA. CDR3 length equals 14 residues. The CDR3 bases are TGTGCCAGCAGCTTAGTCGGGAACGCCGGGGAGCTGTTTTTT. Protein: CASSLVGNAGELFF.

The rearrangement uses TRBV7-9 and TRBJ2-5; D is unclear. CDR3 size: 15 residues. Trimming shortened V by 2 bases and J by 5 bases, and 15 bases separated the two germline ends. Germline V gene sequence: CDR1 SEHNR, CDR2 FQNEAQ (reference sequence). The CDR3 DNA sequence: TGTGCCAGCAGCTTATCCAGGTCCATTGGGGAGACCCAGTACTTC. Its translation is CASSLSRSIGETQYF.

The J gene is TRBJ2-2, the V gene TRBV4-3, with TRBD2 matching over 15 bases. Germline V gene lookup returns CDR1 LGHNA and CDR2 YSLEER. There are 22 residues in the CDR3. V gave up 0 bases and J gave up 3 bases; unmatched junction bases: 14. CDR3 in DNA: TGCGCCAGCAGCCAAGATCAGGCGGGACTAGCGGGAGGTAGTTGGGACACCGGGGAGCTGTTTTTT. Amino acid sequence: CASSQDQAGLAGGSWDTGELFF.

The chain carries TRBV27 and TRBJ2-1, with 15 bases identical to TRBD2. The CDR3 extends over 18 amino acids. V lost 5 bases to trimming and J lost 1 base; unmatched junction nucleotides: 6. Germline CDR1 and CDR2: MNHEY and SMNVEV (reference sequence). The CDR3 spells CASSTGTSGGISYNEQFF. In nucleotides, the CDR3 is TGTGCCAGCAGTACGGGGACTAGCGGGGGGATATCCTACAATGAGCAGTTCTTC.

The J gene is TRBJ1-1, the V gene TRBV5-1, with D maybe TRBD1 (6 bases). Germline V gives CDR1 SGHRS, CDR2 YFSETQ. The V and J ends lost 4 bases and 1 base respectively, with 14 bases between them. There are 15 residues in the CDR3. The CDR3 region is CASSPRTDRNTEAFF. Written as DNA, the CDR3 is TGCGCCAGCAGCCCGCGGACAGATCGGAACACTGAAGCTTTCTTT.

The table lists this clone with a count of one. The chain recombines TRBV11-3 with TRBJ2-1, with TRBD2 identical over 14 bases. The V gene end was trimmed by 5 bases and the J gene end by 8 bases; junction bases not matched to a gene: 5. Germline CDR1 SGHNT, CDR2 YENEEA. CDR3 size: 15 residues. CDR3 bases: TGTGCCAGCAGCCACGGACTAGCGGGAGGTTATGAGCAGTTCTTC. This gives the protein CASSHGLAGGYEQFF. Full variable domain (outside the CDR3, taken from reference TRBV11-3 and TRBJ2-1): EAGVVQSPRYKIIEKKQPVAFWCNPISGHNTLYWYLQNLGQGPELLIRYENEEAVDDSQLPKDRFSAERLKGVDSTLKIQPAELGDSAVYLCASSHGLAGGYEQFFGPGTRLTVL.

The V call is TRBV5-4, the J call TRBJ2-3; maybe TRBD2 (5 bases). The CDR3 extends over 15 amino acids. V was clipped by 4 bases and J by 5 bases, with 17 bases between them. From germline, CDR1 is SGHNT and CDR2 YYREEE (reference sequence). CDR3 sequence reads: CASSTTRGPGDTQYF. DNA for the CDR3: TGTGCCAGCAGCACTACGAGAGGGCCGGGAGATACGCAGTATTTT.

The rearrangement links TRBV4-2 to TRBJ1-5; D is unresolved. Trimming pared 0 bases from V and 0 bases from J, leaving 15 bases between. The CDR3 contains 18 residues. The germline V gene encodes CDR1 LGHNA and CDR2 YNFKEQ. CDR3: CASSQDWQAEYSNQPQHF. In DNA form, the CDR3 reads TGTGCCAGCAGCCAAGATTGGCAGGCCGAATATAGCAATCAGCCCCAGCATTTT.

This rearrangement joins TRBV4-3 to TRBJ2-6; 9 positions match TRBD1. With 0 bases clipped from V and 0 bases from J, the junction kept 6 bases outside the gene matches. This CDR3 is 19 amino acids long. The V gene's germline CDR1 is LGHNA and CDR2 YSLEER. The CDR3 nucleotides are TGCGCCAGCAGCCAAGATTTAGAGGACAGGGGCTCTGGGGCCAACGTCCTGACTTTC. Protein product: CASSQDLEDRGSGANVLTF.

This clone appeared a single time. The rearrangement joins TRBV28 to TRBJ2-2; no definite D call. The CDR3 is 13 amino acids. V was pared by 4 bases and J by 2 bases, with 5 bases between. From germline, CDR1 is MDHEN and CDR2 SYDVKM. CDR3 amino acids: CASSSRNTGELFF. In nucleotides, the CDR3 is TGTGCCAGCAGTTCTAGAAACACCGGGGAGCTGTTTTTT.